These T cell receptor beta chains were read from a single sample in a study of beta chain features in type 1 diabetes. The method was immunoSEQ multiplex PCR; TCRdb's version includes in-frame clones alone and lacks a portion of them. The repertoire holds about 360,000 clones, with around 13% as singletons. Source material: naive CD4+ T cells from blood. The receptors derive from a man younger than 35 in good health. CDR3s include the opening cysteine and the closing phenylalanine or tryptophan. A D gene is named only where the DNA matches it firmly.

>13|-|TRBJ2-1|TRBV7-2
CASSLVSRGAQFF
>15|-|TRBJ2-3|TRBV7-2
CASSLTFGVGDTQYF
>15|TRBD2|TRBJ2-5|TRBV14
CASSPLSAGAETQYF
>15|TRBD2|TRBJ2-7|TRBV10-3
CAISVGLAGVHEQYF
>15|TRBD1|TRBJ2-2|TRBV6-1
CASRRQGMNTGELFF
>14|-|TRBJ2-5|TRBV6-5
CASTTGWGRETQYF
>13|-|TRBJ1-5|TRBV6-5
CASSYSSRQPQHF
>14|-|TRBJ2-3|TRBV5-4
CAMASAASTDTQYF
>15|TRBD1|TRBJ1-2|TRBV18
CASSPSGQRNYGYTF
>15|-|TRBJ2-1|TRBV7-9
CASSARRVAYNEQFF